The 29 T cell receptor beta chains listed next were all sequenced from one sample in a study of beta chain features in type 1 diabetes. Sequenced material consisted of expressed TCRB transcripts (all of the isolated RNA was reverse transcribed). Clones were sequenced by immunoSEQ multiplex PCR, and TCRdb holds only the in-frame ones, with some missing. The sample includes 350,000 to 400,000 clones, over 13% of them seen just once. The specimen sequenced was naive CD4+ T cells from blood. These receptors all stem from a woman between 18 and 29 years old in good health.

This clone appeared a few times. The chain is built from TRBV6-6 and TRBJ1-2; D is perhaps TRBD1 (6 bases). V lost 6 bases and J lost 4, with 12 bases in between. This CDR3 has 13 residues. The germline gives CDR1 MNHNY, CDR2 SVGAGI (reference sequence). CDR3 residues: CASRTGQLYGYTF. DNA for the CDR3: TGTGCCAGCAGGACAGGACAGCTCTATGGCTACACCTTC.

This sequence joins TRBV5-1 and TRBJ2-7; D not certain. Germline assignment: CDR1 SGHRS and CDR2 YFSETQ. This CDR3 spans 13 amino acids. Trimming removed 7 bases from V and 0 bases from J, with 11 bases in between. CDR3 sequence reads: CASVAASSYEQYF. DNA of the CDR3: TGCGCCAGCGTCGCGGCGAGCTCCTACGAGCAGTACTTC.

In its sample, this clone was seen a few times. The V call is TRBV25-1, the J call TRBJ1-1; TRBD1 agrees at 7 bases. V gave up 3 bases and J gave up 3 bases; unmatched junction bases: 7. CDR3 length: 15 residues. CDR1 MGHDK and CDR2 SYGVNS come from the germline V gene. The CDR3 DNA reads as TGTGCCAGCAGTGATAGATCAGGGGGTTACACTGAAGCTTTCTTT. Translation: CASSDRSGGYTEAFF.

This clone was seen a few times. The rearrangement joins TRBV5-1 to TRBJ2-1; TRBD2 is a possible D gene (5 bases). Trimming stripped 0 bases from V and 4 bases from J, with 11 bases between. Germline V gives CDR1 SGHRS, CDR2 YFSETQ. This CDR3 region has 15 residues. The CDR3 here is CASSLEDFEYNEQFF. The CDR3 nucleotides read TGCGCCAGCAGCTTGGAGGACTTCGAATACAATGAGCAGTTCTTC.

This sequence joins TRBV2 and TRBJ2-7; D possibly corresponds to TRBD2 (7 bases). CDR1 and CDR2 from the germline V gene are SNHLY and FYNNEI. This CDR3 spans 14 amino acids. With 8 bases removed from V and 2 bases from J, the gap between germline ends came to 16 bases. The CDR3 reads CASGGASRTYEQYF. As DNA, the CDR3 is TGTGCCAGCGGGGGGGCTAGCCGGACCTACGAGCAGTACTTC.

The V gene is TRBV18, the J gene TRBJ1-1; 8 bases agree with TRBD1. V lost 5 bases to trimming and J lost 0 bases; unmatched junction nucleotides: 2. Germline V gene lookup returns CDR1 KGHSH and CDR2 LQKENI. The CDR3 is made up of 14 amino acids. Here the CDR3 DNA reads TGTGCCAGCTCAGCGGACAGGGTGAACACTGAAGCTTTCTTT. Its translation: CASSADRVNTEAFF.

The chain is built from TRBV30 and TRBJ2-4, with TRBD2 matching over 8 bases. Germline V lookup: CDR1 GTSNPN, CDR2 SVGIG (reference sequence). After removal of 2 bases from V and 7 bases from J, the junction contained 7 bases not matched to a gene. This CDR3 region has 14 residues. The CDR3 DNA sequence: TGTGCCTGGAGTCCTGGACTAGCTGGGAACATTCAGTACTTC. Amino acid sequence: CAWSPGLAGNIQYF.

The sample holds a few counts of this clone. This chain joins TRBV5-1 and TRBJ2-1; TRBD2 aligns across 12 bases. Germline V gene lookup returns CDR1 SGHRS and CDR2 YFSETQ. With 4 bases clipped from V and 5 bases from J, the junction kept 7 bases outside the gene matches. The CDR3 runs to 16 residues. CDR3 nucleotides: TGCGCCAGCAGCGACCGGACTAGCGGGACGCACAATGAGCAGTTCTTC. This sequence encodes CASSDRTSGTHNEQFF.

The V and J genes are TRBV27 and TRBJ2-3, with D possibly TRBD2 on 5 matching bases. Trimming pared 6 bases from V and 1 base from J, leaving 17 bases between. This CDR3 has 16 residues. Germline V gives CDR1 MNHEY, CDR2 SMNVEV (reference sequence). CDR3 protein: CASRRLILQRTDTQYF. CDR3 in DNA: TGTGCCAGCAGAAGACTAATTCTGCAACGCACAGATACGCAGTATTTT.

This clone was seen only a few times. The chain carries TRBV4-1 and TRBJ2-1; 10 nucleotides match TRBD2. Trimming took 1 base from V and 4 from J; bases not matched to a gene: 7. The length of the CDR3 is 17 residues. The V gene's germline CDR1 is MGHRA and CDR2 YSYEKL. This CDR3 reads CASSQVLAGVFYNEQFF. The CDR3 nucleotides read TGCGCCAGCAGCCAAGTCCTAGCGGGGGTTTTTTACAATGAGCAGTTCTTC.

The V gene is TRBV29-1, the J gene TRBJ2-2; D remains unclear. The length of the CDR3 is 12 residues. Trimming removed 4 bases from V and 0 bases from J, with 3 bases in between. Germline lookup yields CDR1 SQVTM and CDR2 ANQGSEA. The CDR3, as DNA: TGCAGCGTTGCGTCGAACACCGGGGAGCTGTTTTTT. Its protein is CSVASNTGELFF.

The chain recombines TRBV7-9 with TRBJ1-1; weak D call: TRBD1 (6 bases). The CDR3 loop spans 14 amino acids. V lost 4 bases to trimming and J lost 6 bases, with 15 bases between them. The V gene's germline CDR1 is SEHNR and CDR2 FQNEAQ (reference sequence). CDR3 protein: CASSYRVNGPEAFF. The CDR3 coding sequence is TGTGCCAGCAGCTACAGGGTCAATGGCCCTGAAGCTTTCTTT.

This clone appeared a few times. The chain joins TRBV6-4 to TRBJ2-5; weak D call: TRBD2 (5 bases). There are 13 residues in the CDR3. The germline V gene encodes CDR1 MRHNA and CDR2 SNTAGT. Trimming took 4 bases from V and 4 from J, leaving 10 bases between them. For the CDR3, the DNA is TGTGCCAGCAGTGCGGACGGAGGAGAGACCCAGTACTTC. This codes for CASSADGGETQYF.

The chain is built from TRBV2 and TRBJ1-5; TRBD1 matches at 11 bases. V lost 4 bases, J lost 5 bases, and 4 bases stayed unmatched. Looked up from germline, CDR1 is SNHLY and CDR2 is FYNNEI. The CDR3 loop spans 15 amino acids. The CDR3 reads CASSAGTGGYQPQHF. DNA for the CDR3: TGTGCCAGCAGTGCCGGGACAGGGGGATATCAGCCCCAGCATTTT.

V usage is TRBV25-1 and J usage is TRBJ1-1, with TRBD1 matching over 7 bases. CDR1 is MGHDK, CDR2 SYGVNS, per germline. The CDR3 covers 15 residues. Losses at the gene ends were 4 bases for V and 4 bases for J; bases not matched to a gene: 9. For the CDR3, the DNA is TGTGCCAGCAGTGCCCACAGGGGAGGTGTCACTGAAGCTTTCTTT. Protein: CASSAHRGGVTEAFF.

This sequence joins TRBV5-1 and TRBJ2-7; possible D gene TRBD2, 5 bases. This CDR3 spans 13 amino acids. Germline V gene sequence: CDR1 SGHRS, CDR2 YFSETQ. With 4 bases removed from V and 6 bases from J, the gap between germline ends came to 14 bases. The DNA of the CDR3 is TGCGCCAGCAGCCCCCAGTCGGCGGGCGAGCAGTACTTC. It translates to CASSPQSAGEQYF.

In this sample, this clone turned up a few times. The V gene is TRBV11-2, the J gene TRBJ2-3, with TRBD2 matching over 14 bases. The CDR3 is 18 amino acids. Germline V gene lookup returns CDR1 SGHAT and CDR2 FQNNGV. V dropped 5 bases and J dropped 4; count of bases not matched to a gene: 11. The CDR3 DNA reads as TGTGCCAGCAGCCCAGCCCCCGGGACTAGCGGGAGCCCAGATACGCAGTATTTT. Translation: CASSPAPGTSGSPDTQYF.

The chain employs TRBV11-2 and TRBJ2-5; 12 bases are shared with TRBD2. Germline V lookup: CDR1 SGHAT, CDR2 FQNNGV. The trim removed 6 bases at V and 1 base at J, leaving 12 bases unmatched. The CDR3 sequence is 18 residues long. Here the CDR3 reads CASRLWLASGRAQETQYF. CDR3 in DNA: TGTGCCAGCAGACTATGGTTAGCTAGCGGGAGGGCCCAAGAGACCCAGTACTTC.

In its sample, this clone was seen a few times. The genes are TRBV29-1 and TRBJ2-1; 8 bases map to TRBD1. The germline V gene encodes CDR1 SQVTM and CDR2 ANQGSEA. CDR3 size: 18 residues. J was trimmed by 6 bases and V by 1 base; bases with no gene match: 17. The CDR3 loop reads CSVEGFFSGQGKFNEQFF. CDR3 DNA: TGCAGCGTTGAAGGTTTTTTTTCCGGACAGGGAAAGTTCAATGAGCAGTTCTTC.

The rearrangement uses TRBV28 and TRBJ2-1, with D maybe TRBD2 (5 bases). This CDR3 has 15 residues. CDR1 MDHEN and CDR2 SYDVKM come from the germline V gene. V lost 7 bases and J lost 7, with 20 bases in between. CDR3 region: CASTVRAGFRNEQFF. In DNA, the CDR3 is TGTGCCAGCACGGTGAGGGCAGGATTTCGTAATGAGCAGTTCTTC.

Concerning this clone: The same CDR3 is also encoded by other DNA sequences in this sample. The V call is TRBV29-1, the J call TRBJ2-5, with 8 bases aligning to TRBD1. Per germline, CDR1 SQVTM and CDR2 ANQGSEA. The CDR3 is 13 residues long. V was pared by 4 bases and J by 2 bases, with 3 bases of the junction left unmatched. As DNA, the CDR3 is TGCAGCGTTGGGAGGGACAGGCAAGAGACCCAGTACTTC. Protein product: CSVGRDRQETQYF.

This clone was detected a few times. The chain combines TRBV15 with TRBJ2-7; weak D call: TRBD1 (5 bases). Germline V CDR1 and CDR2: LNHNV, YYDKDF (reference sequence). The CDR3 has 15 amino acids. V shed 5 bases and J shed 2 bases, with 16 bases lying between them. In nucleotides, the CDR3 is TGTGCCACCAGCTACAGGCACCACCCCCCCTACGAGCAGTACTTC. It codes for CATSYRHHPPYEQYF.

V gene TRBV30 combines with J gene TRBJ1-3; D is unresolved. The CDR3 length is 14 residues. Trimming cost V 2 bases and J 0 bases, with 8 bases left between them. Germline lookup yields CDR1 GTSNPN and CDR2 SVGIG (reference sequence). The CDR3 region is CAWSLGFSGNTIYF. CDR3 DNA sequence: TGTGCCTGGAGTCTGGGCTTCTCTGGAAACACCATATATTTT.

The chain joins TRBV9 to TRBJ2-1, with 8 nucleotides matching TRBD2. Germline CDR1 SGDLS, CDR2 YYNGEE. With 3 bases clipped from V and 1 base from J, the junction kept 3 bases outside the gene matches. The CDR3 is made up of 15 amino acids. For the CDR3, the DNA is TGTGCCAGCAGCGAACTAGCGGCGTCCTACAATGAGCAGTTCTTC. Residues: CASSELAASYNEQFF.

This clone was seen more than once but under ten times. The chain recombines TRBV5-1 with TRBJ2-5; TRBD1 matches 8 bases. The end of the DNA fits TRBJ2-7 better, so the J call may be wrong. CDR1 and CDR2 from the germline V gene are SGHRS and YFSETQ. This CDR3 has 14 amino acids. CDR3 in amino acids: CASSSGQEAYEQYF. The CDR3 nucleotides are TGCGCCAGCAGTTCGGGACAGGAGGCCTACGAGCAGTACTTC.

This chain uses TRBV30 with TRBJ1-2; D is undetermined. CDR1 is GTSNPN and CDR2 is SVGIG in the germline V gene (reference sequence). The CDR3 has 11 amino acids. Trimming removed 3 bases at V and 8 bases at J, with 10 bases between. The CDR3, as DNA: TGTGCCTGGAGGGTGGAGGGAGGCTACACCTTC. The encoded protein is CAWRVEGGYTF. Full variable domain (missing parts from reference TRBV30 and TRBJ1-2): SQTIHQWPATLVQPVGSPLSLECTVEGTSNPNLYWYRQAAGRGLQLLFYSVGIGQISSEVPQNLSASRPQDRQFILSSKKLLLSDSGFYLCAWRVEGGYTFGSGTRLTVV.

This clone occurred a few times. The DNA of the CDR3 is TGTGCTACGGGGTCAGCCCAGAACACTGAAGCTTTCTTT. This gives the protein CATGSAQNTEAFF. V usage is TRBV28 and J usage is TRBJ1-1; D gene uncertain. CDR3 length equals 13 residues. Germline assignment: CDR1 MDHEN and CDR2 SYDVKM.

This clone was detected only a few times. V usage is TRBV18 and J usage is TRBJ2-7; 9 nucleotides align to TRBD1. The V gene's germline CDR1 is KGHSH and CDR2 LQKENI. The CDR3 covers 18 residues. V shed 3 bases and J 2 bases; nucleotides not matched to a gene: 14. The CDR3 DNA sequence: TGTGCCAGCTCACCGAGAAACGTGGGACAGGGCTTAACCTACGAGCAGTACTTC. Translation: CASSPRNVGQGLTYEQYF.

This clone was observed a handful of times. The V and J genes are TRBV15 and TRBJ1-5, with 9 bases lining up with TRBD1. Germline values: CDR1 LNHNV, CDR2 YYDKDF (reference sequence). CDR3 length: 17 residues. V was clipped by 3 bases and J by 6 bases; unmatched bases: 12. The CDR3 here is CATSSPYKLGQGQPQHF. CDR3 nucleotides: TGTGCCACCAGCAGCCCCTATAAACTGGGACAGGGTCAGCCCCAGCATTTT.